Each of the 2 T cell receptor beta chains below was sequenced from the same sample in a study of T cell responses to AZD1222 COVID-19 vaccine. The data were produced by immunoSEQ multiplex PCR, yet TCRdb's version contains in-frame clones alone and is incomplete. The sample has approximately 150,000 clones, around 92% seen once. The sample here was peripheral blood, taken after recovery from COVID-19. The receptors come from an adult who had recovered from COVID-19.

The chain joins TRBV11-1 to TRBJ2-1; TRBD2 matches 8 bases. J was trimmed by 1 base and V by 5 bases; bases with no gene match: 7. The CDR3 has 16 amino acids. CDR1 SGHAT and CDR2 FQDESV come from the germline V gene (reference sequence). In DNA, the CDR3 is TGTGCCAGCAGCCCCAAACTAGCGGAGTCCTACAATGAGCAGTTCTTC. Its protein is CASSPKLAESYNEQFF.

The rearrangement joins TRBV2 to TRBJ2-7; D uncertain. Trimming shortened V by 5 bases and J by 2 bases, and 1 base separated the two germline ends. Germline V gives CDR1 SNHLY, CDR2 FYNNEI. The CDR3 totals 10 residues. CDR3: CASSTYEQYF. The CDR3 region has the DNA TGTGCCAGCAGTACCTACGAGCAGTACTTC.